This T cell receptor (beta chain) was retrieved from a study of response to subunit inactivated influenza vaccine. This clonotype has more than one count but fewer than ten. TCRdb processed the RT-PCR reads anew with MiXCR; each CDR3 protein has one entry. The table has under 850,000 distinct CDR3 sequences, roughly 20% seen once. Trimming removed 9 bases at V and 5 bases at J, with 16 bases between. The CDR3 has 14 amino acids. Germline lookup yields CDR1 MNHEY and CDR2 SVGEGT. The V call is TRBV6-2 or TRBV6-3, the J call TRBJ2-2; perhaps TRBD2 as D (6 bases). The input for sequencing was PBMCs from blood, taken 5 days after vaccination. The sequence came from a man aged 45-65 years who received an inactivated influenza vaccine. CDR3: CASLRGGSTGELFF. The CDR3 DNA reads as TGTGCCAGTCTAAGGGGAGGAAGTACCGGGGAGCTGTTTTTT.